The present TCR beta chain was sequenced within a study of T-cell memory formation after mild COVID-19. TCRdb re-called the 5' RACE reads with MiXCR, one entry per CDR3 protein. The data hold under 650,000 distinct CDR3 sequences, with under 20% observed a single time. A word on this clonotype: Its cognate antigen is unknown.

Study results and caveats: Most CD4+ clones that shrank were in CM and EM, while CD8+ ones turned up in EMRA. That cross-reactive memory joined was suggested by some responding clones appearing in pre-infection memory. Balance between CD4 and CD8 was seen in clones contracting day 15 to 85, and a CD4+ lean was seen in later expanders.

The CDR3 contains 15 residues. Deletions cut 2 bases from V and 3 bases from J, with 11 bases between. In germline, CDR1 is SEHNR, CDR2 FQNEAQ (reference sequence). The TCR originated in an adult woman who had mild COVID-19 (a few samples of this study predate the infection). Cell type and time point are not known. The chain employs TRBV7-9 and TRBJ1-5, with unresolved D. Material: PBMCs or a T cell subset sorted from them (not recorded which). CDR3 residues: CASSLRSGDNQPQHF. CDR3 in DNA: TGTGCCAGCAGCTTAAGGTCCGGAGACAATCAGCCCCAGCATTTT.